This TCR beta chain was recorded in a study of Tregs in tolerant kidney transplant recipients. Study as a whole: Recipients received nonmyeloablative bone marrow transplants from related graft donors, with transient mixed chimerism. Overall study findings and caveats: This study did not directly address biological reproducibility. Findings come from small patient numbers and require larger validation.

Profiled with immunoSEQ multiplex PCR; TCRdb holds only in-frame clones, not every one. The sample's table shows fewer than 35,000 clones. Thawed PBMCs were FACS-sorted into unstimulated CD4+CD25+CD127- regulatory T cells, CD4+CD25- non-regulatory cells, CD4 and CD8 cells. On this clone: Antigen unknown. The read terminates 3 residues before the CDR3 end, so the remaining end is supplied by the germline J gene.

Unmatched junction bases numbered 10, after V lost 8 bases and J lost 2 bases. Per the germline V gene, CDR1 is SNHLY and CDR2 is FYNNEI. The CDR3 sequence is 15 residues long. Sample: CD8+ T cells from blood, taken before the transplant. V gene TRBV2 combines with J gene TRBJ2-7, with 9 bases aligning to TRBD2. The receptor was derived from a human donor who received a combined kidney and bone marrow transplant. This CDR3 is CASLGASGDPYEQYF. CDR3 DNA (partial): TGTGCCAGCCTGGGGGCTAGCGGGGACCCCTACGAG. Drawing the rest from reference TRBV2 and TRBJ2-7, the complete variable domain is EPEVTQTPSHQVTQMGQEVILRCVPISNHLYFYWYRQILGQKVEFLVSFYNNEISEKSEIFDDQFSVERPDGSNFTLKIRSTKLEDSAMYFCASLGASGDPYEQYFGPGTRLTVT.